The 26 T cell receptor beta chains below all came from one sample that was sequenced in a study of tumor-infiltrating lymphocytes in primary liver carcinoma (dated by TCRdb to about 2017). The sample was run on an Illumina HiSeq 2500. A constant-region primer and ProtoScript II reverse transcriptase were used to reverse-transcribe TCRbeta-specific cDNA from around 480 ng total RNA. Three nested multiplex PCR rounds, following a slightly modified ARM-PCR procedure, were used to build the TCRbeta libraries. Each of the first two PCR rounds ran for approximately 10 cycles using multiplex TRBV1-TRBV30 forward primers together with a Cbeta reverse primer. TCRdb itself trimmed the public reads at Q25 with fastp, ran MiXCR and retained productive beta chains. Duplicate CDR3 protein sequences are folded into a single record with the most common DNA and genes. The sample contains some 190,000 distinct CDR3 sequences, less than 65% of them found a single time. The ten largest clones add up to under 75% of the sample.

Blood RNA was extracted from unsorted whole blood using TRIzol reagent, and germline DNA was obtained with the DNeasy Blood & Tissue kit. Sequenced: peripheral blood. The receptors were sampled from a man aged 35 to 55 with primary liver carcinoma and hepatitis B virus infection.

CDR3 coding DNA: TGTGCCAGCAGTGAAGCGGGGACAGGGGCTCAGCCCCAGCATTTT. It translates to CASSEAGTGAQPQHF. The chain recombines TRBV6-1 with TRBJ1-5; the match to TRBD1 covers 10 bases. J lost 6 bases, V lost 0 bases, and 2 bases had no gene match. The CDR3 is 15 residues long. Germline V gives CDR1 MNHNS, CDR2 SASEGT.

About this clonotype itself: A much more abundant neighbour one base away suggests this may be a read error. The V and J genes are TRBV29-1 and TRBJ2-5; a weak D match, TRBD2 (5 bases). The CDR3 is 13 amino acids. Germline CDR1 SQVTM, CDR2 ANQGSEA. In DNA, the CDR3 is TGCGGCGCCGGAGGAGGTAGCCAAGAGACCCAGTACTTC. Its translation is CGAGGGSQETQYF.

This clonotype was recorded at least ten times. The chain is built from TRBV11-2 and TRBJ2-1, with 9 nucleotides matching TRBD1. V was pared by 5 bases and J by 9 bases, with 11 bases of the junction left unmatched. Per the germline V gene, CDR1 is SGHAT and CDR2 is FQNNGV. The CDR3 contains 15 residues. DNA for the CDR3: TGTGCCAGCAGCCTCTCCGGGACAGGGTCCGCTGAGCAGTTCTTC. Its translation: CASSLSGTGSAEQFF.

The gene calls are TRBV11-2 and TRBJ2-1; no reliable D call. This CDR3 has 16 amino acids. From germline, CDR1 is SGHAT and CDR2 FQNNGV. V lost 5 bases and J 0 bases, leaving 14 bases between the germline ends. The DNA for the CDR3 is TGTGCCAGCAGCGCAGACCCGGGTAGCTCCTACAATGAGCAGTTCTTC. Protein: CASSADPGSSYNEQFF.

The chain couples TRBV25-1 to TRBJ1-1; no definite D call. The germline V and J ends were trimmed by 4 bases and 6 bases, with 6 bases remaining between them. Germline values: CDR1 MGHDK, CDR2 SYGVNS. The CDR3 covers 11 residues. CDR3 nucleotides: TGTGCCAGCAGTGGATATGCTGAAGCTTTCTTT. It specifies CASSGYAEAFF. Looking up the rest from reference TRBV25-1 and TRBJ1-1 gives the full variable domain: EADIYQTPRYLVIGTGKKITLECSQTMGHDKMYWYQQDPGMELHLIHYSYGVNSTEKGDLSSESTVSRIRTEHFPLTLESARPSHTSQYLCASSGYAEAFFGQGTRLTVV.

The genes are TRBV7-9 and TRBJ2-7; 9 nucleotides align to TRBD1. V lost 5 bases to trimming and J lost 0 bases; unmatched junction nucleotides: 8. Germline V gene lookup returns CDR1 SEHNR and CDR2 FQNEAQ (reference sequence). This CDR3 has 16 residues. The CDR3 sequence: CASSPGQGLLSYEQYF. For the CDR3, the DNA is TGTGCCAGCAGCCCGGGACAGGGACTACTCTCCTACGAGCAGTACTTC. The full variable domain, with the rest looked up from reference TRBV7-9 and TRBJ2-7, is DTGVSQNPRHKITKRGQNVTFRCDPISEHNRLYWYRQTLGQGPEFLTYFQNEAQLEKSRLLSDRFSAERPKGSFSTLEIQRTEQGDSAMYLCASSPGQGLLSYEQYFGPGTRLTVT.

The chain employs TRBV6-5 and TRBJ1-3, with D tentatively TRBD1 (6 bases). This CDR3 has 16 amino acids. V was clipped by 2 bases and J by 0 bases, with 11 bases between them. Germline V gives CDR1 MNHEY, CDR2 SVGAGI. The CDR3 DNA is TGTGCCAGCAGTTACATGGGGGCAAGCTCTGGAAACACCATATATTTT. Amino acids: CASSYMGASSGNTIYF.

In this sample, this clonotype turned up a few times. This chain joins TRBV5-6 and TRBJ2-3; D unclear. The ends were cut back, 4 bases at V and 2 bases at J, with 11 bases in the middle. Germline V gene data show CDR1 as SGHDT and CDR2 as YYEEEE. CDR3 size: 14 residues. The CDR3 reads CASSPFEDTDTQYF. The CDR3 nucleotides read TGTGCCAGCAGCCCCTTTGAAGACACAGATACGCAGTATTTT. The full variable domain, completed using reference TRBV5-6 and TRBJ2-3, is DAGVTQSPTHLIKTRGQQVTLRCSPKSGHDTVSWYQQALGQGPQFIFQYYEEEERQRGNFPDRFSGHQFPNYSSELNVNALLLGDSALYLCASSPFEDTDTQYFGPGTRLTVL.

A word on this clonotype: The germline gene is not matched at one end of the junction; a read error may be the cause. V and J are TRBV11-2 and TRBJ2-5; 9 bases fit TRBD1. Germline V lookup: CDR1 SGHAT, CDR2 FQNNGV. The CDR3 runs to 15 residues. The DNA for the CDR3 is TGTGCCAGCAGCCAACCGGGACAGGGTACAGAGACACAGTACTTC. Protein product: CASSQPGQGTETQYF.

About this clonotype: An end of the junction does not agree with germline; a read error may underlie this. The rearrangement joins TRBV11-2 to TRBJ1-5; D is uncertain. The CDR3 sequence is 13 residues long. Germline loops: CDR1 SGHAT, CDR2 FQNNGV. The CDR3, as DNA: TGTGCCAGCTCCGCTCGAGGGAGTCAGTCCCAGCATTTT. The encoded protein is CASSARGSQSQHF. Based on the CDR3 plus reference TRBV11-2 and TRBJ1-5, the full variable domain is EAGVAQSPRYKIIEKRQSVAFWCNPISGHATLYWYQQILGQGPKLLIQFQNNGVVDDSQLPKDRFSAERLKGVDSTLKIQPAKLEDSAVYLCASSARGSQSQHFGDGTRLSIL.

The chain combines TRBV6-2 or TRBV6-3 with TRBJ2-1, with 7 bases that match TRBD2. V shed 6 bases, J shed 10 bases, and the junction held 6 bases outside the gene matches. This CDR3 has 12 residues. Germline V gene sequence: CDR1 MNHEY, CDR2 SVGEGT. The CDR3: CASRERLAEQFF. CDR3 DNA sequence: TGTGCCAGCAGGGAACGACTAGCAGAGCAGTTCTTC.

This clonotype was picked up one time. V usage is TRBV29-1 and J usage is TRBJ2-7; 7 bases line up with TRBD1. This CDR3 is 12 amino acids long. Germline V lookup: CDR1 SQVTM, CDR2 ANQGSEA. Trimming cost V 0 bases and J 4 bases; bases outside gene matches: 0. The CDR3 loop is CSVEEQGYEQYF. The CDR3, as DNA: TGCAGCGTTGAAGAACAGGGGTACGAGCAGTACTTC.

A note on this clonotype: A much larger clone lies a single base off, so this may be a read error. The chain uses TRBV29-1 and TRBJ2-1, with TRBD1 matching 7 bases. Germline CDR1 SQVTM, CDR2 ANQGSEA. V dropped 5 bases and J dropped 6; count of bases not matched to a gene: 4. This CDR3 region has 12 residues. The chain's CDR3 is CSVHAGGNEQFF. The CDR3 coding sequence is TGCAGCGTTCACGCAGGGGGCAATGAGCAGTTCTTC.

This clonotype was seen more than once but under ten times. This sequence joins TRBV5-6 and TRBJ2-3, with no clear D. V lost 3 bases and J 10 bases, leaving 15 bases between the germline ends. This CDR3 is built from 13 residues. The germline gives CDR1 SGHDT, CDR2 YYEEEE. CDR3 in DNA: TGTGCCAGCAGCTCCGGACGGACCGGCGCGCAGTATTTT. It yields the protein CASSSGRTGAQYF.

V usage is TRBV11-2 and J usage is TRBJ2-7; 8 nucleotides match TRBD1. Germline trimming cut 7 bases from V and 4 bases from J; bases unmatched to any gene: 12. CDR1 is SGHAT and CDR2 is FQNNGV in the germline V gene. This CDR3 region has 15 residues. CDR3 region: CASTSDDRGVYEQYF. CDR3 in DNA: TGTGCCAGCACTTCCGATGACAGGGGTGTTTACGAGCAGTACTTC.

Only a few counts were recorded for this clonotype. Being one base from a much bigger clone, this may be a read error. V usage is TRBV29-1 and J usage is TRBJ2-2; D not certain. The CDR3 contains 14 residues. Germline V CDR1 and CDR2: SQVTM, ANQGSEA. In DNA form, the CDR3 reads TGCAGCGTTGAAGTACAAGCGAACATCGGGGAGCTGTTTTTT. Translation: CSVEVQANIGELFF.

Turning to this clonotype: The junction shows a germline mismatch at one end, possibly a read error. The genes are TRBV6-6 and TRBJ2-1; D may be TRBD2 (5 bases). CDR1 MNHNY and CDR2 SVGAGI come from the germline V gene (reference sequence). The CDR3 extends over 14 amino acids. The DNA of the CDR3 is TGTGCCAGCAGGAGCGGCTTCTCCTACAATGAGAAGTTCTTC. Protein sequence: CASRSGFSYNEKFF.

This rearrangement joins TRBV7-9 to TRBJ2-7, with TRBD2 matching 12 bases. CDR3 length: 14 amino acids. Germline V gene data show CDR1 as SEHNR and CDR2 as FQNEAQ (reference sequence). The V gene end was trimmed by 4 bases and the J gene end by 7 bases; junction bases not matched to a gene: 5. CDR3 DNA sequence: TGTGCCAGCAGCTCTACTAGCGGGAGGCGAGAGCAGTACTTC. Its protein is CASSSTSGRREQYF. The entire variable domain, with the rest obtained from reference TRBV7-9 and TRBJ2-7, is as follows: DTGVSQNPRHKITKRGQNVTFRCDPISEHNRLYWYRQTLGQGPEFLTYFQNEAQLEKSRLLSDRFSAERPKGSFSTLEIQRTEQGDSAMYLCASSSTSGRREQYFGPGTRLTVT.

This clonotype was recorded many times. The chain employs TRBV11-1 and TRBJ2-7; D tentatively fits TRBD1 or TRBD2 (5 bases each). Germline CDR1 and CDR2: SGHAT and FQDESV (reference sequence). The CDR3 runs 14 residues. Trimming pared 4 bases from V and 5 bases from J, leaving 15 bases between. As DNA, the CDR3 is TGTGCCAGCAGCTCCTGGGGGAACAGCCACGAGCAGTACTTC. Translation gives CASSSWGNSHEQYF. Full variable domain (missing parts from reference TRBV11-1 and TRBJ2-7): EAEVAQSPRYKITEKSQAVAFWCDPISGHATLYWYRQILGQGPELLVQFQDESVVDDSQLPKDRFSAERLKGVDSTLKIQPAELGDSAMYLCASSSWGNSHEQYFGPGTRLTVT.

The J gene is TRBJ1-1, the V gene TRBV28; 7 nucleotides align to TRBD1. This CDR3 has 14 residues. Germline assignment: CDR1 MDHEN and CDR2 SYDVKM. The CDR3 DNA follows: TGTGTCATCAGTTTACCCACAGGGGTCACTGAAGCTTTCTTT. Translation: CVISLPTGVTEAFF.

As for this clonotype: In this CDR3 the conserved last residue, phenylalanine or tryptophan, is missing, so a read error is likely. The CDR3 nucleotides read TGTGCCAACAGTTGGGGTGGGGAGACCCAGTACTCC. This translates into CANSWGGETQYS. The chain recombines TRBV11-2 with TRBJ2-5; D unclear. The CDR3 consists of 12 residues. Germline CDR1 and CDR2: SGHAT and FQNNGV. V gave up 10 bases and J gave up 5 bases, with 14 bases separating them.

This clonotype has just a few counts. This CDR3 is CASSLAPGGQNYNEQFF. In nucleotides, the CDR3 is TGTGCCAGCAGCTTGGCCCCGGGAGGGCAAAACTACAATGAGCAGTTCTTC. The rearrangement links TRBV5-4 to TRBJ2-1; the match to TRBD2 covers 8 bases. The germline V gene has CDR1 SGHNT and CDR2 YYREEE (reference sequence). The CDR3 runs 17 residues. J lost 3 bases, V lost 0 bases, and 8 bases had no gene match. The whole variable domain, filled in from reference TRBV5-4 and TRBJ2-1, reads ETGVTQSPTHLIKTRGQQVTLRCSSQSGHNTVSWYQQALGQGPQFIFQYYREEENGRGNFPPRFSGLQFPNYSSELNVNALELDDSALYLCASSLAPGGQNYNEQFFGPGTRLTVL.

Notes on this clonotype: The junction and the germline gene differ at one end; a read error may be behind it. This chain connects TRBV4-1 to TRBJ2-1; no reliable D call. CDR3 length equals 13 residues. Germline values: CDR1 MGHRA, CDR2 YSYEKL. CDR3 coding DNA: TGCGCCAGCGGCCAAGAAACCGGGTTTGAGCAGTTCTTC. It codes for CASGQETGFEQFF.

This clonotype was observed at least ten times. The chain combines TRBV11-1 with TRBJ1-1; weak D call: TRBD1 (5 bases). Germline V gene sequence: CDR1 SGHAT, CDR2 FQDESV (reference sequence). The CDR3 consists of 15 residues. V gave up 0 bases and J gave up 2 bases, with 10 bases separating them. The CDR3 reads CASSLAAGPNTEAFF. DNA for the CDR3: TGTGCCAGCAGCTTAGCGGCGGGGCCCAACACTGAAGCTTTCTTT.

The rearrangement uses TRBV28 and TRBJ2-7; 7 bases agree with TRBD2. The germline V gene encodes CDR1 MDHEN and CDR2 SYDVKM. V was pared by 6 bases and J by 2 bases, with 1 base of the junction left unmatched. This CDR3 has 12 amino acids. In DNA form, the CDR3 reads TGTGCCAGCAGCCGGGGGGCCTACGAGCAGTACTTC. This gives the protein CASSRGAYEQYF.

This clonotype was counted between two and nine times. V and J are TRBV6-6 and TRBJ2-3; D may be TRBD2 (5 bases). The CDR3 extends over 15 amino acids. Looked up from germline, CDR1 is MNHNY and CDR2 is SVGAGI (reference sequence). Trimming took 0 bases from V and 0 from J, leaving 7 bases between them. The CDR3 DNA follows: TGTGCCAGCAGTTACTCTCGGACTAGCACAGATACGCAGTATTTT. It encodes CASSYSRTSTDTQYF.